The source of this T cell receptor (beta chain) is a study of blood T cell repertoires in COVID-19 (dated by TCRdb to the early 2020s). With regard to the full study: Samples covering the acute and convalescent phases of COVID-19 were provided by collaborators in the United States, Italy and Spain. Where available, HLA class I and class II types were taken from metadata supplied by the sample provider and were not determined by assay-based typing. The prospective study material was composed of cDNA or gDNA derived from T cells, B-cell-depleted T cells, or PBMCs. Nearly every sample came with metadata listing a de-identified subject ID, COVID-19 status, age in years and sex. The repertoires were made available in a free public database intended to serve as a resource for research on the immune response to SARS-CoV-2. The dataset comprised deeply sampled blood TCRbeta repertoires from subjects exposed to, actively infected with, or recovered from COVID-19. Samples were obtained from the ongoing ImmuneRACE study (first 160 participants) and from some 1,300 subjects provided by 6 global collaborators.

Reading from cysteine to phenylalanine, the CDR3 counts 16 amino acids. Only the CDR3 DNA is retained, 48 bases long and in frame from the first base. CDR1 and CDR2, looked up from the germline V gene, are MGHRA and YSYEKL. The germline V end is reduced by 3 bases and the J end by 4 bases; junction bases left unmatched: 4. Comments on this clone: Its target antigen remains unknown. Base qualities are not provided; no much larger clone lies one nucleotide away.

TCRbeta CDR3 regions were amplified from genomic DNA using the immunoSEQ Assay, a bias-controlled multiplex PCR. The original pipeline was this. The number of nucleated cells in each sample was estimated from the amplification of reference gene primers within the assay. Sequence reads were collapsed and filtered to measure the absolute abundance of every unique TCRbeta CDR3 rearrangement. Productive Simpson clonality was computed per sample as the square root of Simpson's diversity index over productive rearrangements. TCRdb retrieved this table from immuneACCESS and kept in-frame rearrangements only. Not all clones are present; in checked studies, unresolved V genes account for under half, and no reason is known for the remainder. That table supplies the V and J calls and clone size; D and trimming were determined from the DNA. The sample data list 270,000 or so clones, and roughly 89% of these were observed just once. The ten largest clonotypes hold approximately 12% of the sample.

In Seattle, one collaborating source enrolled patients while the infection was active and tracked those patients longitudinally over the course of disease. Each collaborating institution followed its own protocols to collect whole blood in K2EDTA tubes. For TCRbeta analysis, collaborators shipped samples as frozen whole blood, isolated PBMCs, or DNA extracted from either of those sample types. The full study reports these points: How much clinical and demographic metadata was included differed by source and by participant, and the metadata was provided uncurated.

The V gene is TRBV4-1 and the J gene is TRBJ2-4, with 12 central nucleotides matching TRBD2. The clonotype comes from a woman in her 30s with COVID-19, enrolled during active disease. The sequenced sample was peripheral blood. Here the CDR3 is given as CASSHLGLAGKNIQYF. Read as DNA, the sequence is TGCGCCAGCAGCCACCTTGGACTAGCGGGAAAAAACATTCAGTACTTC.